These T cell receptor beta chains were read from a single sample in a study of T-cell memory formation after mild COVID-19. TCRdb analysed the 5' RACE reads with MiXCR anew, one entry per CDR3 protein. Of approximately 430,000 distinct CDR3 sequences in the sample, more than 20% were seen once. The material sequenced was PBMCs or a T cell subset sorted from them (not recorded which). These receptors all come from an adult woman who had mild COVID-19 (a few samples of this study predate the infection). Cell type and time point are not known. Both conserved end residues are part of each CDR3. The D gene is left open where the match is weak. Clone sizes are given selectively: once, few, many, or a class where the clone is expanded.

TRBD2,.,TRBJ2-7,TRBV4-3,CASRHRLLGTSGSTPYEQYF,TGCGCCAGCAGACACAGATTACTCGGGACTAGCGGGAGTACCCCCTACGAGCAGTACTTC
.,.,TRBJ2-1,TRBV4-3,CASSQDNKLEQFF,TGCGCCAGCAGCCAAGATAACAAACTTGAGCAGTTCTTC
TRBD2,.,TRBJ2-7,TRBV4-1,CASSQMTSGPYAYEQYF,TGCGCCAGCAGCCAAATGACTAGCGGGCCTTATGCTTACGAGCAGTACTTC
.,.,TRBJ2-5,TRBV7-9,CASSLVSGGPSEETQYF,TGTGCCAGCAGCTTAGTCTCGGGGGGCCCTTCGGAAGAGACCCAGTACTTC
.,.,TRBJ2-3,TRBV14,CASSSKSGDTQYF,TGTGCCAGCAGTTCAAAGAGTGGAGATACGCAGTATTTT
.,.,TRBJ2-4,TRBV30,CAWSPRLTGAKNIQYF,TGTGCCTGGAGCCCCCGATTGACGGGAGCCAAAAACATTCAGTACTTC
TRBD2,many,TRBJ2-1,TRBV7-9,CASRPGLAGGNEQFF,TGTGCCAGCAGGCCCGGACTAGCGGGGGGCAATGAGCAGTTCTTC
.,few,TRBJ2-1,TRBV12-3/TRBV12-4,CACGGRNEQFF,TGTGCTTGCGGGGGCCGCAATGAGCAGTTCTTC
TRBD1,few,TRBJ1-2,TRBV14,CASSHGQGRGGYTF,TGTGCCAGCAGTCACGGACAGGGGAGAGGTGGCTACACCTTC
TRBD1,.,TRBJ2-1,TRBV29-1,CSVERDRDPPSSYNEQFF,TGCAGCGTTGAAAGGGACAGGGACCCTCCGAGCTCCTACAATGAGCAGTTCTTC
TRBD2,few,TRBJ2-1,TRBV5-6,CASSPGLAGHYNEQFF,TGTGCCAGCAGCCCCGGACTAGCGGGGCACTACAATGAGCAGTTCTTC
TRBD2,.,TRBJ2-7,TRBV9,CASSAGGLAGIYEQYF,TGTGCCAGCAGCGCCGGCGGGCTAGCGGGTATTTACGAGCAGTACTTC
.,few,TRBJ2-1,TRBV7-9,CASSLVSFYEQFF,TGTGCCAGCAGCTTAGTATCTTTCTATGAGCAGTTCTTC
.,.,TRBJ1-2,TRBV7-3,CASSRQPPWRGRGYTF,TGTGCCAGCAGCCGCCAACCTCCTTGGCGTGGGAGAGGCTACACCTTC
TRBD1,.,TRBJ1-1,TRBV2,CASSNRQGLNTEAFF,TGTGCCAGCAGTAACCGACAGGGCTTGAACACTGAAGCTTTCTTT
TRBD2,few,TRBJ2-3,TRBV2,CASLPSGGARDTQYF,TGTGCCAGCCTGCCCAGCGGGGGGGCTCGGGATACGCAGTATTTT
.,.,TRBJ1-1,TRBV11-2,CASSPPGGAAFF,TGTGCCAGCAGCCCTCCTGGGGGAGCGGCTTTCTTT
TRBD2,.,TRBJ2-1,TRBV7-6,CASSRGGLAGYEQFF,TGTGCCAGCAGCCGGGGGGGACTAGCTGGGTATGAGCAGTTCTTC
.,few,TRBJ2-7,TRBV29-1,CSVEGWEGAPPGVYEQYF,TGCAGCGTTGAAGGTTGGGAGGGGGCTCCTCCAGGAGTATACGAGCAGTACTTC
.,.,TRBJ1-2,TRBV20-1,CSAIGSYYYGYTF,TGCAGTGCTATCGGGTCCTACTACTATGGCTACACCTTC
TRBD2,few,TRBJ2-3,TRBV7-3,CASSYKAGGGDTQYF,TGTGCCAGCAGCTACAAAGCGGGCGGGGGGGATACGCAGTATTTT
.,few,TRBJ2-7,TRBV10-3,CAISESTPSSYEQYF,TGTGCCATCAGTGAATCAACCCCGAGCTCCTACGAGCAGTACTTC